This paragraph reports one TCR beta chain. The CDR3 loop spans 16 amino acids. This sample is part of a study of T cells expressing NK-cell markers. Across the whole study: Sorted CD3+CD56+NKG2C+, CD3+CD56+NKG2C- and CD3+CD56-NKG2C+ T-cell subsets were beta-chain profiled.

The TCR beta cDNA came from 5'RACE template switching with UMIs. TCRdb processed the 5' RACE reads again and assigns one entry to each CDR3 protein, with no DNA. Seen in this sample are about 190,000 distinct CDR3 sequences; the ten most common clones hold just over 20%. The chain is built from TRBV12-3 or TRBV12-4 and TRBJ2-2; absent DNA, TCRdb's TRBD2 call cannot be checked. The sample consisted of blood T cells: a sorted CD56 or NKG2C T cell subset, CD4+ or CD8+ T cells, or bulk PBMC T cells (not recorded which). The clonotype originates from a man aged 18-75 years in good health. The chain's CDR3 is CASTQLAGVDTGELFF.